This section outlines one T cell receptor beta chain sequence together with its context. This sample is part of a study of blood T cell repertoires in COVID-19. Study details: From the United States, Italy and Spain came samples of acute and convalescent COVID-19. From T cells, B-cell-depleted T cells, or PBMCs came the material, which was cDNA or gDNA.

Original methodology: Using reference gene primer amplification, nucleated cell counts were estimated. Some clones are missing from TCRdb's copy, which holds only in-frame ones; the method was immunoSEQ multiplex PCR. V, J and clone size reflect that table, while D and trimming were determined from the DNA. The sample lists 250,000 to 350,000 clones, roughly 86% seen once, with around 8% in the top ten. In germline, CDR1 is MDHEN, CDR2 SYDVKM. With 5 bases removed from V and 8 bases from J, the gap between germline ends came to 11 bases. CDR3 length equals 12 residues. The sequence was collected from a woman aged 50 to 60 who had recovered from COVID-19. The chain uses TRBV28 and TRBJ2-3; possible D gene TRBD2, 5 bases. The sequenced sample was peripheral blood. CDR3 bases: TGTGCCAGCAGTCCAGGACTTAGTACGCAGTATTTT. Its translation: CASSPGLSTQYF.